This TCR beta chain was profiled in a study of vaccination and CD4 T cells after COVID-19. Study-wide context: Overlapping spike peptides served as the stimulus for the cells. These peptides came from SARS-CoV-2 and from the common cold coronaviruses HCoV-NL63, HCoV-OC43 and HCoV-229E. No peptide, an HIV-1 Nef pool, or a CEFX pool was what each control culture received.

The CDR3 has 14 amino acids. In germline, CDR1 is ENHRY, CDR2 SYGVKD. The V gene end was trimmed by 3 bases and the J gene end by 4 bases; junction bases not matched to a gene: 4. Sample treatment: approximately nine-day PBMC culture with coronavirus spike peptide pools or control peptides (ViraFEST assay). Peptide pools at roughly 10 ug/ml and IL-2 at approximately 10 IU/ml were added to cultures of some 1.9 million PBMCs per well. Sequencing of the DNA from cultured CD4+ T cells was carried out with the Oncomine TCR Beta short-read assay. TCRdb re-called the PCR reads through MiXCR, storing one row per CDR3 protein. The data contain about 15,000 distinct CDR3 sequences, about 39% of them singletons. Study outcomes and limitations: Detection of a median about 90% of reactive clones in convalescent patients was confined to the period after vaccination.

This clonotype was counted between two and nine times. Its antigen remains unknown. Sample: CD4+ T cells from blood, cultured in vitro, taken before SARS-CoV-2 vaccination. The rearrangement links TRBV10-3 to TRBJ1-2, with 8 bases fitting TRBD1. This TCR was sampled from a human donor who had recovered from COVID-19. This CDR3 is CAISEGTGAYGYTF. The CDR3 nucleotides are TGTGCCATCAGTGAAGGGACAGGAGCCTATGGCTACACCTTC.